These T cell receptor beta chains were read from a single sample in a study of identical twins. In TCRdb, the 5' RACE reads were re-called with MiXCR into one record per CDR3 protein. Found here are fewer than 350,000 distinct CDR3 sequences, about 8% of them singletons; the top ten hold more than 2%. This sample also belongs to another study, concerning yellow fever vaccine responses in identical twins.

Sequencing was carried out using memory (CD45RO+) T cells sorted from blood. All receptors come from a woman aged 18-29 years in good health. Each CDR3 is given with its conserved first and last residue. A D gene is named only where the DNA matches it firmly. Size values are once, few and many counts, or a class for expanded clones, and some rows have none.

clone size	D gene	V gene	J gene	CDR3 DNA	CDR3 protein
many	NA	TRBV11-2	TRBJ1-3	TGTGCCAGCAGCCCTTTAGTCCACACCATATATTTT	CASSPLVHTIYF
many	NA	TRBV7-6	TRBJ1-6	TGTGCCAGCAGCTTTTCGGGGGCTGGTTCACCCCTCCACTTT	CASSFSGAGSPLHF
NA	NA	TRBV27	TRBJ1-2	TGTGCCAGCAGTCTACAAAGAAGGGGTGGCTACACCTTC	CASSLQRRGGYTF
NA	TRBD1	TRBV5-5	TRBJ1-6	TGTGCCAGCAGCTCCCCGGGGACAGGGGCTAATTCACCCCTCCACTTT	CASSSPGTGANSPLHF
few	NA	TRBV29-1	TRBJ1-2	TGCAGCGTTGGAGGACAGCACGCTAACTATGGCTACACCTTC	CSVGGQHANYGYTF
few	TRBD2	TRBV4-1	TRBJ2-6	TGCGCCAGCAGCCAAGAGGGGGAGGGGTCTGGGGCCAACGTCCTGACTTTC	CASSQEGEGSGANVLTF
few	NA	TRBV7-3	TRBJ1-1	TGTGCCAGCAGCCGCCAAGGGCCCAGGGCGGACACTGAAGCTTTCTTT	CASSRQGPRADTEAFF
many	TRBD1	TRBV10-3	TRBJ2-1	TGTGCCATCAGTGTAACAGGGGTGGTAGGCACAGGTGAGCAGTTCTTC	CAISVTGVVGTGEQFF
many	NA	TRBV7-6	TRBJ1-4	TGTGCCAGCAGCTTAGCCCAGGGAGAAAAACTGTTTTTT	CASSLAQGEKLFF
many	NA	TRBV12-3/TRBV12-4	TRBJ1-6	TGTGCCAGCAGGGCAGAGGGGGGGCGCAATTCACCCCTCCACTTT	CASRAEGGRNSPLHF
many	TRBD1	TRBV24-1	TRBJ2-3	TGTGCCACCAGCGGGGACAGGGGCCATACGCAGTATTTT	CATSGDRGHTQYF
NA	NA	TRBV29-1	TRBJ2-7	TGCAGCGTTGACGGGTGGGAAGGGCAGCAGTACTTC	CSVDGWEGQQYF
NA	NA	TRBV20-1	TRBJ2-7	TGCAGTGCCGCGACTAGTGACTACGAGCAGTACTTC	CSAATSDYEQYF
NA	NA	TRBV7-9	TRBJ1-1	TGTGCCAGCAGCTTATGGGGGTCGAACACTGAAGCTTTCTTT	CASSLWGSNTEAFF
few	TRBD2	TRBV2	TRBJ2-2	TGTGCCAGCAGTGTGGTAGCGGGGCACTCCGGGGAGCTGTTTTTT	CASSVVAGHSGELFF
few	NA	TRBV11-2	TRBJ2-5	TGTGCCAGCAGCTTAGTTCAGGGGCAAGAGACCCAGTACTTC	CASSLVQGQETQYF
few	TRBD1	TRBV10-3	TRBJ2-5	TGTGCCATCAGTGAGTCACTAGGACAGGGAGAGGGGACCCAGTACTTC	CAISESLGQGEGTQYF
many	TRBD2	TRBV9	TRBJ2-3	TGTGCCAGCAGCGCACAACACGGGAGGGGCACAGATACGCAGTATTTT	CASSAQHGRGTDTQYF
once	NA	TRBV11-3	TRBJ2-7	TGTGCCAGCAGCTTAGGGGGCGCCCACTACGAGCAGTACTTC	CASSLGGAHYEQYF
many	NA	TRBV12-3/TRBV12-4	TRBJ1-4	TGTGCCAGCATGTGGGGAGTTTGGCAGAATGAAAAACTGTTTTTT	CASMWGVWQNEKLFF
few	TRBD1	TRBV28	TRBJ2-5	TGTGCCAGCAGACCCCCAGGGGGCTGGGAGACCCAGTACTTC	CASRPPGGWETQYF
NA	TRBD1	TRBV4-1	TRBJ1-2	TGCGCCAGCAGCCGTATCTCCGGGACAGGGGCTTTCCTCTATGGCTACACCTTC	CASSRISGTGAFLYGYTF
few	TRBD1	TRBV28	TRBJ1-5	TGTGCCAGCAGATACAGACAGGGTGCCAAAGCCCCTCTTTATAGCAATCAGCCCCAGCATTTT	CASRYRQGAKAPLYSNQPQHF
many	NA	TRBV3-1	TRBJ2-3	TGTGCCAGCAGCCAAGAGGGACTCTCCGGTAGAGTCACAGATACGCAGTATTTT	CASSQEGLSGRVTDTQYF
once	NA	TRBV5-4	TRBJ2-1	TGTGCCAGCAGCCCAGGGGACAACCACAATGAGCAGTTCTTC	CASSPGDNHNEQFF
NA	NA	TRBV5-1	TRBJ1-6	TGCGCCAGCAGCCCCGGGGGGCCGGGGTCACCCCTCCACTTT	CASSPGGPGSPLHF
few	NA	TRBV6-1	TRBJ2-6	TGTGCCAGCAGATCGGACAGAACCCTCTCTGGGGCCAACGTCCTGACTTTC	CASRSDRTLSGANVLTF
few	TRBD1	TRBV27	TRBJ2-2	TGTGCCAGCATGGGGTCAAGGGCAGGGGGCGCTGTTAGGACCGGGGAGCTGTTTTTT	CASMGSRAGGAVRTGELFF
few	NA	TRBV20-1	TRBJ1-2	TGCAGTGCCCCTCCGAGAACGGGGTTGGGATCTAACTATGGCTACACCTTC	CSAPPRTGLGSNYGYTF
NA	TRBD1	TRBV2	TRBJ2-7	TGTGCCAGCAGTCAGGACAGGCAGACCTACGAGCAGTACTTC	CASSQDRQTYEQYF
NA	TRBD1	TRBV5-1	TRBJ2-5	TGCGCCAGCGGGGCAGGGGGCGGGAAAGAGACCCAGTACTTC	CASGAGGGKETQYF
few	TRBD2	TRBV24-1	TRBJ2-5	TGTGCCACCGGTCATAGCGGGAGTGGGGAGACCCAGTACTTC	CATGHSGSGETQYF
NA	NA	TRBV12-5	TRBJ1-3	TGTGCTAGTGGTTTGGGAGTCCCTGGAAACACCATATATTTT	CASGLGVPGNTIYF
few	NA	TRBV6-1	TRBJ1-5	TGTGCCAGCAGACGACAGGTGGGGGGCCAGCCCCAGCATTTT	CASRRQVGGQPQHF
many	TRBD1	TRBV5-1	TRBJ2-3	TGCGCCAGCAGCCGGGACAGCCCCACAGATACGCAGTATTTT	CASSRDSPTDTQYF
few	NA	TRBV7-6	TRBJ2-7	TGTGCCAGCAGCCCCTCGACGCGTGAGCAGTACTTC	CASSPSTREQYF
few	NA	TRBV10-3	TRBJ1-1	TGTGCCATCAGTGAGCGCGGAGGGCGGAAGAACACTGAAGCTTTCTTT	CAISERGGRKNTEAFF
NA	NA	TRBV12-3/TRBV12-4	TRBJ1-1	TGTGCCAGCAGCTTATGGGCCCGGGGCTTCACTGAAGCTTTCTTT	CASSLWARGFTEAFF
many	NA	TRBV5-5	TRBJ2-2	TGTGCCAGCAGCATACGGACGAACACCGGGGAGCTGTTTTTT	CASSIRTNTGELFF
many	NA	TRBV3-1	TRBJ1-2	TGTGCCAGCACGGGGGGGCCTGATGGCTACACCTTC	CASTGGPDGYTF
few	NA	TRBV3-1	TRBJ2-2	TGTGCCAGCAGCCAGGGGGGAGGCGTGAACACCGGGGAGCTGTTTTTT	CASSQGGGVNTGELFF
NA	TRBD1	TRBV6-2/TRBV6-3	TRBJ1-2	TGTGCCAGCACCCCACCGGTCCGGGACAGGGAAAACTATGGCTACACCTTC	CASTPPVRDRENYGYTF
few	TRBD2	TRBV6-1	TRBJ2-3	TGTGCCAGCAGTCCCGGGACTAGCGGCATACTATCCACAGATACGCAGTATTTT	CASSPGTSGILSTDTQYF
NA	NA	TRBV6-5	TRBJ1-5	TGTGCCAGCAGTTATCCAGGGAGGACGGAGGCGGCTAATCAGCCCCAGCATTTT	CASSYPGRTEAANQPQHF
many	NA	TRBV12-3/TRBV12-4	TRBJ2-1	TGTGCCAGCAGTACAGGAAATGAGCAGTTCTTC	CASSTGNEQFF
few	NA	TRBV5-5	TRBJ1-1	TGTGCCAGCAGCAGTGACAGGACCTATGAAGCTTTCTTT	CASSSDRTYEAFF
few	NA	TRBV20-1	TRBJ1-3	TGCAGTGCTCTAGCCTCCGGAAACACCATATATTTT	CSALASGNTIYF